The 10 T cell receptor beta chains given below trace back to one sample, sequenced in a study of shared clonotypes between healthy human individuals. Libraries were prepared by immunoSEQ multiplex PCR; TCRdb keeps only in-frame clonotypes and omits some of them. This table has 450,000 to 500,000 clones, about 78% appearing once. Sequencing was carried out using PBMCs. The receptors here all came from a woman aged 40 to 50 in good health. Some clones in this sample may be carry-over from other donors' samples.

The V and J genes are TRBV19 and TRBJ2-7; D gene unclear. Germline assignment: CDR1 LNHDA and CDR2 SQIVND (reference sequence). The V and J ends lost 6 bases and 1 base respectively, with 10 bases between them. This CDR3 has 13 residues. The CDR3 DNA reads TGTGCCAGTAGCTTACGTCCATCCTACGAGCAGTACTTC. Translation: CASSLRPSYEQYF.

The chain couples TRBV11-2 to TRBJ2-5, with D possibly TRBD2 on 6 matching bases. Germline V gene sequence: CDR1 SGHAT, CDR2 FQNNGV. Deletions cut 6 bases from V and 4 bases from J, with 9 bases between. The CDR3 covers 12 residues. DNA of the CDR3: TGTGCCAGCAGGAAACTAGCAGAGACCCAGTACTTC. This encodes CASRKLAETQYF.

A word on this clone: Since a much larger clone is just one base distant, this may be a read error. This chain uses TRBV28 with TRBJ1-5; TRBD1 matches at 9 bases. The CDR3 sequence is 13 residues long. V lost 7 bases to trimming and J lost 5 bases; unmatched junction nucleotides: 3. The germline gives CDR1 MDHEN, CDR2 SYDVKM. DNA of the CDR3: TGTGCCAGCAAGGGACAGGGCGATCAGCCCCAGCATTTT. Translated, it gives CASKGQGDQPQHF.

This clone was seen many times. Other nucleotide sequences in the sample specify the same CDR3. The rearrangement links TRBV4-2 to TRBJ2-7, with 8 bases fitting TRBD1. The CDR3 length is 15 residues. Germline CDR1 and CDR2: LGHNA and YNFKEQ. J gave up 3 bases and V 0 bases, and 4 bases lay outside the gene matches. The CDR3 region has the DNA TGTGCCAGCAGCCAAGACCAGGGGGCCCACTACGAGCAGTACTTC. Its translation is CASSQDQGAHYEQYF.

This chain connects TRBV7-8 to TRBJ2-2; D possibly corresponds to TRBD2 (5 bases). V lost 5 bases to trimming and J lost 2 bases, with 12 bases between them. This CDR3 comprises 15 residues. The V gene's germline CDR1 is SGHVS and CDR2 FQNEAQ. CDR3 sequence (DNA): TGTGCCAGCAGCCTACAAGCGGTTAACACCGGGGAGCTGTTTTTT. This encodes CASSLQAVNTGELFF.

The rearrangement joins TRBV2 to TRBJ2-1, with unresolved D. The germline V and J ends were trimmed by 8 bases and 6 bases, with 11 bases remaining between them. This CDR3 has 12 residues. Germline V lookup: CDR1 SNHLY, CDR2 FYNNEI. In nucleotides, the CDR3 is TGTGCCAGCTTAAGGACCTTCAATGAGCAGTTCTTC. This sequence encodes CASLRTFNEQFF.

CDR3 DNA: TGCAGTGCGAGTCGTTGGGGCGAGCAGTTCTTC. Translated, it gives CSASRWGEQFF. The rearrangement uses TRBV20-1 and TRBJ2-1; D is perhaps TRBD1 (5 bases). Germline V gene sequence: CDR1 DFQATT, CDR2 SNEGSKA (reference sequence). CDR3 size: 11 residues. Between the trimmed V and J ends, which lost 6 bases and 10 bases, there was a span of 13 bases.

V and J are TRBV2 and TRBJ2-1; D might be TRBD1 or TRBD2, each matching 5 bases. V was trimmed by 7 bases and J by 10 bases, leaving 20 bases between them. This CDR3 has 14 residues. The V gene's germline CDR1 is SNHLY and CDR2 FYNNEI. The CDR3: CASTRDRLAREQFF. CDR3 in DNA: TGTGCCAGCACCCGGGACCGCCTTGCACGGGAGCAGTTCTTC.

The rearrangement joins TRBV6-9 to TRBJ2-1; perhaps D is TRBD1 or TRBD2 (5 bases each). CDR1 and CDR2 (germline): MNHGY, SVAAGI. The CDR3 runs 19 residues. Trimming stripped 1 base from V and 10 bases from J, with 29 bases between. The CDR3 bases are TGTGCCAGCAGTTATTGCCTACGGTTCCGGGGCACGGGGCATTCGGAGCAGTTCTTC. It is translated as CASSYCLRFRGTGHSEQFF.

This rearrangement joins TRBV4-2 to TRBJ2-4; 10 bases line up with TRBD2. The germline V gene encodes CDR1 LGHNA and CDR2 YNFKEQ. The V and J ends lost 0 bases and 8 bases, in that order; junction bases with no gene match: 7. The CDR3 totals 16 residues. CDR3 residues: CASSQDRASGRDIQYF. Here the CDR3 DNA reads TGTGCCAGCAGCCAAGATAGGGCTAGCGGGAGAGACATTCAGTACTTC.